The TCR beta chain described here comes from a study of blood T cell repertoires in COVID-19. On the study more broadly: Acute and convalescent COVID-19 specimens originated in the United States, Italy and Spain. The analysed material was cDNA or gDNA that came from T cells, B-cell-depleted T cells, or PBMCs.

The CDR3 extends over 13 amino acids. In germline, CDR1 is MGHRA, CDR2 YSYEKL. Trimming stripped 2 bases from V and 3 bases from J, with 8 bases between. Original methodology: The assay estimated nucleated cells by amplifying reference gene primers. Data came from immunoSEQ multiplex PCR; TCRdb stores just in-frame clones and leaves some out. V and J calls and clone size follow that table, whereas D and trimming were derived from the DNA. This repertoire shows 60,000 to 75,000 clones, about 81% found once; its top ten account for roughly 12%. The table lists this clone with a count of one. This TCR came from a human donor in a cohort sampled during active COVID-19. The chain employs TRBV4-1 and TRBJ2-7, with D maybe TRBD1 (5 bases). Sequencing was done on a sample of peripheral blood. The CDR3 is CASSQPQGYEQYF. The CDR3 DNA follows: TGCGCCAGCAGCCAACCCCAGGGCTACGAGCAGTACTTC.